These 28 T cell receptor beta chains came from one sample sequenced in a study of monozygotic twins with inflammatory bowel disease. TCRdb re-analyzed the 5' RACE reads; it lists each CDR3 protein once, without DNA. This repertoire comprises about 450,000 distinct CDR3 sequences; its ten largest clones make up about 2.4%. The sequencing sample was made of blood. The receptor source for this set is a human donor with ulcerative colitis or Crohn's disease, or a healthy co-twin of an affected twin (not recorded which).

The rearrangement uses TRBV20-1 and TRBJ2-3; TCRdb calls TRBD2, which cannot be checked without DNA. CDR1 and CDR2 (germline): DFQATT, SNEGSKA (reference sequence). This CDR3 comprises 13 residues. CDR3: CSVCKEGTDTQYF.

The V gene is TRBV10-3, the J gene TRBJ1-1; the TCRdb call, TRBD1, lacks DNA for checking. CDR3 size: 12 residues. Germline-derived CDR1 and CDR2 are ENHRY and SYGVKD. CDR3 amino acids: CAIRAGFTEAFF.

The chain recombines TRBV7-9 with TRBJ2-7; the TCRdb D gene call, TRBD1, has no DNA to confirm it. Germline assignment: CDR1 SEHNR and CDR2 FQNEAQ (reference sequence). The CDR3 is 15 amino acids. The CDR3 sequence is CASSPGGRELYEQYF. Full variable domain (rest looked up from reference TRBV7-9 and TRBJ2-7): DTGVSQNPRHKITKRGQNVTFRCDPISEHNRLYWYRQTLGQGPEFLTYFQNEAQLEKSRLLSDRFSAERPKGSFSTLEIQRTEQGDSAMYLCASSPGGRELYEQYFGPGTRLTVT.

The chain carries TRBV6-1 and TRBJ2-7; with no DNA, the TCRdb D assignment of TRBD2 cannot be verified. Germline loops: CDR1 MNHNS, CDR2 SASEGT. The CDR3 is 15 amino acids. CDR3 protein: CASTTFGTSGYEQYF.

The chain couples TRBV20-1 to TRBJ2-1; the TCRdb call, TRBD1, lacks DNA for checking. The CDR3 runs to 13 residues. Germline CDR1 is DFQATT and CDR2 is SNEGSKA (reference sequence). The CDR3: CSAFQGSYNEQFF.

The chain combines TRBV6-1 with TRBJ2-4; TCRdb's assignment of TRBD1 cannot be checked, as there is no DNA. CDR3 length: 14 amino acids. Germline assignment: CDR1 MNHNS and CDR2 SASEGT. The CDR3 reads CASRPDRAINIQYF.

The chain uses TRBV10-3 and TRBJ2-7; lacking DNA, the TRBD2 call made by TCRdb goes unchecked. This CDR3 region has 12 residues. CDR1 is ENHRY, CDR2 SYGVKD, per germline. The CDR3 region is CATAGGAYEQYF.

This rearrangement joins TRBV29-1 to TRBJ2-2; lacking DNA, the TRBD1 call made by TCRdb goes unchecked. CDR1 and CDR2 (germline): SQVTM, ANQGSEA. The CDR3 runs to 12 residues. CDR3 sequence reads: CSVEGAVGELFF.

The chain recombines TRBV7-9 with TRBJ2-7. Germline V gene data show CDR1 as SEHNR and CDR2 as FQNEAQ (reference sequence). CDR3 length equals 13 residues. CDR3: CASSSPESYEQYF.

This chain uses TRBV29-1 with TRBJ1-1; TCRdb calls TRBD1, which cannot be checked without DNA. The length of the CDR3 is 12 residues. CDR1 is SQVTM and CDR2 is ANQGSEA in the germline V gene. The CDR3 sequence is CSVGFGQSEAFF.

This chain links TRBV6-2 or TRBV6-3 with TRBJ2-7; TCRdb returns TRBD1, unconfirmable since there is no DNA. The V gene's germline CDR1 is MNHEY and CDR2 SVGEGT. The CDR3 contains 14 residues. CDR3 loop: CASSYGRDLGEQYF.

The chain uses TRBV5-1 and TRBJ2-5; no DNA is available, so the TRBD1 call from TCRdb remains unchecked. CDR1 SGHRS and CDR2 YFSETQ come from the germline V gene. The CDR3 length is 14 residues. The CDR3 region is CASRPGQGFGTQYF.

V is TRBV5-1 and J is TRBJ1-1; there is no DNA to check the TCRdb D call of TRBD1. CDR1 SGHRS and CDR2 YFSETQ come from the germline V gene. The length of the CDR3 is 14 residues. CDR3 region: CASSSPDRGTDAFF.

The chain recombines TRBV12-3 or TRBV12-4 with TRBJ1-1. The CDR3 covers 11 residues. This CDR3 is CASSGWTEAFF.

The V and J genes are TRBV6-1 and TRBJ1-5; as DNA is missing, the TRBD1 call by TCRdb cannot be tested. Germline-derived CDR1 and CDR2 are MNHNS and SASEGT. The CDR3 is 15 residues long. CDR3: CASSQGQGLNQPQHF.

CDR3 protein: CASSWRGGSPLHF. The rearrangement joins TRBV12-3 or TRBV12-4 to TRBJ1-6; lacking DNA, the TRBD1 call made by TCRdb goes unchecked. The CDR3 runs 13 residues.

The CDR3 spells CASSYGRGGADTQYF. The chain joins TRBV6-5 to TRBJ2-3; checking the TCRdb D call of TRBD2 is not possible without DNA. The germline V gene encodes CDR1 MNHEY and CDR2 SVGAGI. CDR3 length equals 15 residues.

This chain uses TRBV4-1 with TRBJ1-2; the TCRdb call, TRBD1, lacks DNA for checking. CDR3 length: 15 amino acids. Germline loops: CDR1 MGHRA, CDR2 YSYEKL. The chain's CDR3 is CASSPPRASPNGYTF.

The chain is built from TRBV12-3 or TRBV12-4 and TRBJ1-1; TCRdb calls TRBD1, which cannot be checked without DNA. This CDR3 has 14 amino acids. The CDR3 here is CASTIQGTNTEAFF.

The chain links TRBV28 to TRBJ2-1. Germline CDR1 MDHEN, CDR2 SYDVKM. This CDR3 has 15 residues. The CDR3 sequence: CASSSNPSSYNEQFF.

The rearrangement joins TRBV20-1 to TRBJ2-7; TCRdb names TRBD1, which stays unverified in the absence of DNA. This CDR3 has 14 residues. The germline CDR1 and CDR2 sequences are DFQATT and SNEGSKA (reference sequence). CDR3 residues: CSAKAGAQLYEQYF.

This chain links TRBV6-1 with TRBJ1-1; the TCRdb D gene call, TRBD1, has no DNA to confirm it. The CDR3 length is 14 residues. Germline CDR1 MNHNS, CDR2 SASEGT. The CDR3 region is CASGLLGGNTEAFF.

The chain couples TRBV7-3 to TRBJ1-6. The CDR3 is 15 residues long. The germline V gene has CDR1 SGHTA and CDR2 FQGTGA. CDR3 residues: CASSRRFGENSPLHF.

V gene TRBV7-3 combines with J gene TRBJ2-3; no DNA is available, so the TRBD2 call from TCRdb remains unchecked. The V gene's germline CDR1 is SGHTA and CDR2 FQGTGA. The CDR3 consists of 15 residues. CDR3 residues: CASSLDYLSTDTQYF.

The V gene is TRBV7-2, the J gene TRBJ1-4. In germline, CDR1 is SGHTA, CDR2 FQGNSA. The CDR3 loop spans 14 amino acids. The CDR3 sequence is CASSPYGRNEKLFF.

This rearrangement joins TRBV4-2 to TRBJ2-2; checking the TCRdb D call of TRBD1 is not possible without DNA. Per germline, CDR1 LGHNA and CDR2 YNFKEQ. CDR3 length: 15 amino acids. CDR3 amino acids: CASSQDKWGAGELFF.

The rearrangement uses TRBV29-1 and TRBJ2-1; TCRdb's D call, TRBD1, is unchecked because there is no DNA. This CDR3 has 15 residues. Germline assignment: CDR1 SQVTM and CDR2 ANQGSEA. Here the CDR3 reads CSVVLRAGVGDEQFF.

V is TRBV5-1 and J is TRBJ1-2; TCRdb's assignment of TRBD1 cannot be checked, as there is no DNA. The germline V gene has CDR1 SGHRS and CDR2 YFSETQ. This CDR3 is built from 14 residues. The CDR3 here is CASSLQEPNYGYTF. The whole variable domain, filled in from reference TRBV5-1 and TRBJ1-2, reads KAGVTQTPRYLIKTRGQQVTLSCSPISGHRSVSWYQQTPGQGLQFLFEYFSETQRNKGNFPGRFSGRQFSNSRSEMNVSTLELGDSALYLCASSLQEPNYGYTFGSGTRLTVV.